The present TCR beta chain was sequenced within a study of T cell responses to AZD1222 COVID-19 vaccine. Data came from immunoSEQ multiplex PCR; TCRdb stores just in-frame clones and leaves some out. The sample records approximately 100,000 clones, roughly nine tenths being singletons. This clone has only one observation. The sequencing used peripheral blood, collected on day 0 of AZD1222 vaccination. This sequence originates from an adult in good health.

CDR3 bases: TGTGCCAGCAGTCCGGGTAGGGGGCCCCAGCATTTT. Protein product: CASSPGRGPQHF. The chain carries TRBV3-1 (or the pseudogene TRBV3-2) and TRBJ1-5; D is possibly TRBD1 (5 bases). The germline CDR1 and CDR2 sequences are LGHDT and YNNKEL (reference sequence). CDR3 length: 12 amino acids. The V and J ends lost 6 bases and 9 bases respectively, with 12 bases between them.